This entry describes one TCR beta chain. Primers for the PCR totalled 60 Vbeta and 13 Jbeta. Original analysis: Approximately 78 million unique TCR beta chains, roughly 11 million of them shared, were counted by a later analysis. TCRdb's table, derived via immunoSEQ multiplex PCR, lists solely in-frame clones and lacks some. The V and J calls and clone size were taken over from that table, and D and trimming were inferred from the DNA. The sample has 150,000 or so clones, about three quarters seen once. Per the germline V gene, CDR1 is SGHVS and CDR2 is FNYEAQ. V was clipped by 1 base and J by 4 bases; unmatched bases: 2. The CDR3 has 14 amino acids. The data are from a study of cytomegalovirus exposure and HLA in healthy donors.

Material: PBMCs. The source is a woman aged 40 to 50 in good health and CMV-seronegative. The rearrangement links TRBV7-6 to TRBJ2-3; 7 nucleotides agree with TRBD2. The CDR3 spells CASSLGAGADTQYF. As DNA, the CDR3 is TGTGCCAGCAGCTTAGGGGCGGGAGCAGATACGCAGTATTTT.